Reported below is one T cell receptor (beta chain). Looked up from germline, CDR1 is SEHNR and CDR2 is FQNEAQ (reference sequence). CDR3 size: 14 residues. The ends were cut back, 5 bases at V and 2 bases at J, with 13 bases in the middle. These data come from a study of brain metastases from non-small cell lung cancer. The repertoire was sequenced with immunoSEQ multiplex PCR; TCRdb's copy has only in-frame clones and lacks some. This table has about 2,500 clones, around 88% appearing once. The receptor comes from a donor at least 40 years old with non-small cell lung cancer. This chain uses TRBV7-9 with TRBJ2-7; no clear D. What was sequenced was tumor-adjacent normal tissue. DNA of the CDR3: TGTGCCAGCAGCCCACTCGACATCCCCTACGAGCAGTACGTC. Residues: CASSPLDIPYEQYV.